The 12 T cell receptor beta chains below come from one sample, sequenced in a study of blood T cell repertoires in COVID-19. Clones were sequenced by immunoSEQ multiplex PCR, and TCRdb holds only the in-frame ones, with some missing. The sample lists under 300,000 clones, roughly nine tenths seen once, with about an eighth in the top ten. The sequenced sample consisted of peripheral blood. The receptors shown here come from a woman younger than 45 with COVID-19, enrolled during active disease.

This clone was picked up one time. V is TRBV18 and J is TRBJ1-1; D unclear. CDR1 and CDR2 (germline): KGHSH, LQKENI. The V end was cut by 2 bases, the J end by 3 bases, with 13 bases between. The CDR3 spans 15 residues. The CDR3 spells CASSPGRVRDTEAFF. For the CDR3, the DNA is TGTGCCAGCTCACCAGGGCGGGTACGGGACACTGAAGCTTTCTTT. Looking up the rest from reference TRBV18 and TRBJ1-1 gives the full variable domain: NAGVMQNPRHLVRRRGQEARLRCSPMKGHSHVYWYRQLPEEGLKFMVYLQKENIIDESGMPKERFSAEFPKEGPSILRIQQVVRGDSAAYFCASSPGRVRDTEAFFGQGTRLTVV.

The chain combines TRBV18 with TRBJ2-5, with no clear D. The germline CDR1 and CDR2 sequences are KGHSH and LQKENI. The CDR3 runs 16 residues. Trimming stripped 4 bases from V and 4 bases from J, with 19 bases between. CDR3 nucleotides: TGTGCCAGCTCACTACCGAGACTTCCCTCGGGAGAGACCCAGTACTTC. This codes for CASSLPRLPSGETQYF.

This clone appeared once. The V call is TRBV2, the J call TRBJ1-2; D possibly corresponds to TRBD1 (6 bases). Germline assignment: CDR1 SNHLY and CDR2 FYNNEI. CDR3 length: 15 residues. The ends were cut back, 5 bases at V and 0 bases at J, with 13 bases in the middle. CDR3 sequence: CASSSVGHPNYGYTF. The CDR3 region has the DNA TGTGCCAGCAGTTCCGTGGGACACCCTAACTATGGCTACACCTTC.

The J gene is TRBJ2-1, the V gene TRBV3-1 (or the pseudogene TRBV3-2), with unresolved D. The CDR3 spans 13 residues. CDR1 LGHDT and CDR2 YNNKEL come from the germline V gene (reference sequence). The V end lost 2 bases, the J end lost 6 bases, and 8 bases lay between the germline ends. The DNA of the CDR3 is TGTGCCAGCAGCCAACTTATCGGCAATGAGCAGTTCTTC. Protein: CASSQLIGNEQFF.

V and J are TRBV12-3 or TRBV12-4 and TRBJ1-2, with a possible D match to TRBD1 (6 bases). V dropped 5 bases and J dropped 6 bases, with 10 bases sitting between them. CDR3 length: 12 amino acids. CDR3 in amino acids: CASSGTPNGYTF. CDR3 nucleotides: TGTGCCAGCAGTGGGACACCTAATGGCTACACCTTC.

V gene TRBV7-2 combines with J gene TRBJ2-1; 9 positions match TRBD2. Germline V gene lookup returns CDR1 SGHTA and CDR2 FQGNSA. The trim removed 3 bases at V and 4 bases at J, leaving 7 bases unmatched. This CDR3 has 16 residues. The CDR3 DNA reads TGTGCCAGCAGCTTTCCCGCTAGCGGGGATTACAATGAGCAGTTCTTC. Translating it yields CASSFPASGDYNEQFF.

The chain joins TRBV5-1 to TRBJ2-1, with D possibly TRBD2 on 6 matching bases. The CDR3 length is 16 residues. Germline V CDR1 and CDR2: SGHRS, YFSETQ. V was shortened by 1 base and J by 7 bases, with 18 bases between the two germline ends. In nucleotides, the CDR3 is TGCGCCAGCAGCTTGATATTTGGGTGGGAGGTGAATGAGCAGTTCTTC. Translating it yields CASSLIFGWEVNEQFF.

This clone was observed many times. The genes are TRBV7-9 and TRBJ1-2, with 7 positions matching TRBD1. V was clipped by 5 bases and J by 4 bases; unmatched bases: 10. CDR1 and CDR2 (germline): SEHNR, FQNEAQ (reference sequence). CDR3 length equals 15 residues. CDR3: CASSPRTGQSYGYTF. The CDR3 nucleotides read TGTGCCAGCAGCCCTAGAACGGGACAGTCCTATGGCTACACCTTC. Using reference TRBV7-9 and TRBJ1-2 for the parts outside the CDR3, the full variable domain is DTGVSQNPRHKITKRGQNVTFRCDPISEHNRLYWYRQTLGQGPEFLTYFQNEAQLEKSRLLSDRFSAERPKGSFSTLEIQRTEQGDSAMYLCASSPRTGQSYGYTFGSGTRLTVV.

The V and J genes are TRBV5-1 and TRBJ2-2; TRBD1 is a possible D gene (5 bases). This CDR3 is built from 13 residues. Deletions cut 4 bases from V and 6 bases from J, with 10 bases between. Germline CDR1 and CDR2: SGHRS and YFSETQ. The CDR3 is CASSTGPAGELFF. The DNA for the CDR3 is TGCGCCAGCAGCACAGGACCGGCCGGGGAGCTGTTTTTT.

This sequence joins TRBV5-8 and TRBJ2-7; D may be TRBD1 (5 bases). The CDR3 loop spans 14 amino acids. CDR1 is SGHTS and CDR2 is YDEGEE in the germline V gene. V lost 4 bases, J lost 1 base, and 12 bases lay in between. The CDR3 sequence: CASSLYRQSYEQYF. CDR3 coding DNA: TGTGCCAGCAGCCTTTACAGGCAATCCTACGAGCAGTACTTC.

The gene calls are TRBV3-1 (or the pseudogene TRBV3-2) and TRBJ2-3; 9 positions match TRBD2. The CDR3 is made up of 15 amino acids. Germline CDR1 LGHDT, CDR2 YNNKEL (reference sequence). V lost 5 bases to trimming and J lost 0 bases; unmatched junction nucleotides: 3. The CDR3 DNA reads TGTGCCAGCAGCAGAGGACTAGCGAGCACAGATACGCAGTATTTT. Amino acid sequence: CASSRGLASTDTQYF.

J is TRBJ1-1 and V is TRBV28; 7 nucleotides align to TRBD1. This CDR3 spans 14 amino acids. Germline V gives CDR1 MDHEN, CDR2 SYDVKM. With 5 bases clipped from V and 4 bases from J, the junction kept 7 bases outside the gene matches. The CDR3 protein is CASSLTGVGTEAFF. The CDR3 DNA follows: TGTGCCAGCAGTCTAACAGGGGTGGGCACTGAAGCTTTCTTT.